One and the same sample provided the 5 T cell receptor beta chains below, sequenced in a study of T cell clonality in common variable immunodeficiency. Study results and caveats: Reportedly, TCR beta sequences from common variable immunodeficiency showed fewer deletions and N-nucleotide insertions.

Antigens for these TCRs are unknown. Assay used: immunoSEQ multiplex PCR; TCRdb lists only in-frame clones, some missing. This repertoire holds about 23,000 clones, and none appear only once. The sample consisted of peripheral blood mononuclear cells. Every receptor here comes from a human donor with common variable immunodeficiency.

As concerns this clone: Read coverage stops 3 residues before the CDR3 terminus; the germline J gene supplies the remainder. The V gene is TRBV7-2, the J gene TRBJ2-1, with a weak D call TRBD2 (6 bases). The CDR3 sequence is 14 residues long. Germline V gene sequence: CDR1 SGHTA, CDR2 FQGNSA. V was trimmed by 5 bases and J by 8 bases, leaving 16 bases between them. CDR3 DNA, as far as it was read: TGTGCCAGCAGCCCCGACGGGGGTGGGGATGAG. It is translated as CASSPDGGGDE. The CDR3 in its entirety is CASSPDGGGDEQFF.

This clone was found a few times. The part of the CDR3 DNA that was read is TGTGCCAGCAACCTTCAGGGAGTGAACACTGAA. Translated: CASNLQGVNTE. The full CDR3 protein is CASNLQGVNTEAFF. V gene TRBV2 combines with J gene TRBJ1-1, with D maybe TRBD1 (5 bases). Coverage ceases 3 residues before the CDR3 finishes, and the germline J gene fills in the end. The CDR3 contains 14 residues. V lost 7 bases, J lost 0 bases, and 12 bases lay in between. Germline V gene data show CDR1 as SNHLY and CDR2 as FYNNEI. The variable domain in full, completed from reference TRBV2 and TRBJ1-1, reads EPEVTQTPSHQVTQMGQEVILRCVPISNHLYFYWYRQILGQKVEFLVSFYNNEISEKSEIFDDQFSVERPDGSNFTLKIRSTKLEDSAMYFCASNLQGVNTEAFFGQGTRLTVV.

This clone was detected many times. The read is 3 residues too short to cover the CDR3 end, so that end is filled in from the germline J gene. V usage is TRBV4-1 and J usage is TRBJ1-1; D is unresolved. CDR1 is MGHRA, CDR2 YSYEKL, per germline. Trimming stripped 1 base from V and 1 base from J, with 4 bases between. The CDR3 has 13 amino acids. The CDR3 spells CASSQGANTEAFF. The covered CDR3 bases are TGCGCCAGCAGCCAAGGGGCGAACACTGAA.

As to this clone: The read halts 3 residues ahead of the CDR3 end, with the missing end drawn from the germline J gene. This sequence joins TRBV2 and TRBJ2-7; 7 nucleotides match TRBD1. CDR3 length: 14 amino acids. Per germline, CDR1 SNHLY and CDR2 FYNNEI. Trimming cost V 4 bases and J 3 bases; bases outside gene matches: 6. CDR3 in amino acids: CASSGRRGNYEQYF. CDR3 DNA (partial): TGTGCCAGCAGTGGACGCAGGGGGAACTACGAG.

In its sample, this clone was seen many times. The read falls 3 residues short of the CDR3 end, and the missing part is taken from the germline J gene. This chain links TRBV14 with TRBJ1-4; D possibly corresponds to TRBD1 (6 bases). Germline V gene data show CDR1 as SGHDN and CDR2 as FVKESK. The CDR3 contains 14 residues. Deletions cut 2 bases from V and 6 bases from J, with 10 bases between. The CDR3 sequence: CASSQTGLDEKLFF. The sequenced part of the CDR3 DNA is TGTGCCAGCAGCCAAACAGGGTTGGATGAAAAA. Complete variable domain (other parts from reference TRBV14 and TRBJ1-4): EAGVTQFPSHSVIEKGQTVTLRCDPISGHDNLYWYRRVMGKEIKFLLHFVKESKQDESGMPNNRFLAERTGGTYSTLKVQPAELEDSGVYFCASSQTGLDEKLFFGSGTQLSVL.